The T cell receptor beta chain described here comes from a study of cytomegalovirus exposure and HLA in healthy donors. The overall study: Per a later analysis, the 550 to 850 first-cohort and approximately 120 validation repertoires shared one platform.

Profiling relied on immunoSEQ multiplex PCR, and the TCRdb table lists in-frame clones only, not all of them. The table has 150,000 to 200,000 clones, about 82% seen once. Only a few counts were recorded for this clone. Antigen specificity is unknown. The sample holds other DNA sequences that translate to the same CDR3. Study outcomes and limitations: Among the CMV-associated chains, three were confirmed in vitro as specific for CMV antigens. Usually a TCR sequence was rare, but some public TCRs were found in many donors. According to a subsequent analysis, TCR clusters identified in the first cohort showed a tendency to co-occur across the roughly 120 validation repertoires.

CDR1 and CDR2 (germline): SSHAT, FNYEAQ (reference sequence). V was cut by 3 bases and J by 1 base, with 8 bases left in between. CDR3 length: 14 residues. The origin of this receptor is a woman aged 18-29 years in good health and CMV-seronegative. Sequencing was performed on PBMCs. V is TRBV7-7 and J is TRBJ2-3; possible D gene TRBD2, 5 bases. The CDR3 sequence is CASSLAGRTDTQYF. Here the CDR3 DNA reads TGTGCCAGCAGCTTGGCGGGCCGCACAGATACGCAGTATTTT. Full variable domain (missing parts from reference TRBV7-7 and TRBJ2-3): GAGVSQSPRYKVTKRGQDVTLRCDPISSHATLYWYQQALGQGPEFLTYFNYEAQPDKSGLPSDRFSAERPEGSISTLTIQRTEQRDSAMYRCASSLAGRTDTQYFGPGTRLTVL.